Presented here are 4 T cell receptor beta chains from one specimen sequenced in a study of blood T cell repertoires in COVID-19 (dated by TCRdb to 2018 to 2021). Library creation used the immunoSEQ multiplex PCR assay. As stored in TCRdb, this immuneACCESS dataset retains in-frame rearrangements with V and J assigned. A fraction of the clones does not appear; measured against another copy, unresolved V genes explain less than half of the discrepancy, and the remainder lacks a known reason. In all, the sample holds roughly 150,000 clones, and around three quarters of those were seen once. Of the sample, 8.1% is held by the ten largest clones. The sample consisted of peripheral blood. The source of these receptors is a man aged 55-75 years with acute or convalescent COVID-19.

This clone occurred once. The J gene is TRBJ1-1, the V gene TRBV5-1; 8 bases match TRBD1. This CDR3 is built from 12 residues. Germline trimming cut 5 bases from V and 11 bases from J; bases unmatched to any gene: 8. Per germline, CDR1 SGHRS and CDR2 YFSETQ. The chain's CDR3 is CASSRNQGAAFF. The CDR3 DNA is TGCGCCAGCAGTCGAAATCAGGGGGCGGCTTTCTTT.

The chain joins TRBV5-8 to TRBJ1-4, with 7 bases aligning to TRBD1. CDR3 length equals 14 residues. The germline V gene encodes CDR1 SGHTS and CDR2 YDEGEE. Unmatched junction bases numbered 8, after V lost 4 bases and J lost 8 bases. DNA of the CDR3: TGTGCCAGCAGCCCCAACTGGGACAGAGAAAAACTGTTTTTT. Its protein product is CASSPNWDREKLFF.

In regard to this clone: The identical CDR3 is also encoded by other nucleotide sequences in the sample. This chain joins TRBV3-1 (or the pseudogene TRBV3-2) and TRBJ2-1, with 8 bases identical to TRBD2. The V segment lost 0 bases and the J segment 1 base; nucleotides outside the gene matches: 2. The CDR3 is made up of 16 amino acids. Germline V gene sequence: CDR1 LGHDT, CDR2 YNNKEL (reference sequence). CDR3 DNA sequence: TGTGCCAGCAGCCAAGACCTAGCGGGTTCCTACAATGAGCAGTTCTTC. Translating gives CASSQDLAGSYNEQFF.

The J gene is TRBJ2-7, the V gene TRBV15, with 8 bases that match TRBD1. This CDR3 has 14 residues. The V and J ends lost 3 bases and 2 bases, in that order; junction bases with no gene match: 3. In germline, CDR1 is LNHNV, CDR2 YYDKDF (reference sequence). The chain's CDR3 is CATSSRQGPYEQYF. CDR3 in DNA: TGTGCCACCAGCAGCCGACAGGGGCCCTACGAGCAGTACTTC.